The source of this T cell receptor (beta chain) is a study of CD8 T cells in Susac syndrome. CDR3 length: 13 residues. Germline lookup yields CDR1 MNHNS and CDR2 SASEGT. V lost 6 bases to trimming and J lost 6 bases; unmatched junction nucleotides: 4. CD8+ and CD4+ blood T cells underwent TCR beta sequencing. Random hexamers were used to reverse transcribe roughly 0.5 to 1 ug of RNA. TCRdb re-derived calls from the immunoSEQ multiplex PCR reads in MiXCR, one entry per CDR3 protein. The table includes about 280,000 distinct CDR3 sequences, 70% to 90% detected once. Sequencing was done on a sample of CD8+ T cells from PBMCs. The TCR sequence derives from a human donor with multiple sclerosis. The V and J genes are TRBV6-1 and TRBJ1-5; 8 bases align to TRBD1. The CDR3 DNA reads TGTGCCAGCAGAGCAGGGGGCCCTCAGCCCCAGCATTTT. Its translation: CASRAGGPQPQHF.